The clone carrying this T cell receptor beta chain occurred once. The data were taken from a study of blood T cell repertoires in COVID-19. About the research overall: Whether acute or convalescent, the COVID-19 samples came from the United States, Italy and Spain. T cells, B-cell-depleted T cells, or PBMCs provided the cDNA or gDNA that served as material.

As handled by the study authors: Reference gene primer amplification in the assay estimated nucleated cell counts. Using immunoSEQ multiplex PCR, the repertoire was profiled, and TCRdb retains in-frame clones only, with some absent. V and J calls and clone size are given by that table; D and trimming were obtained from the DNA. The sample contains 120,000 to 150,000 clones, 87% of which appear only once. Sequenced sample: peripheral blood. The source is a woman aged 50 to 60 with acute or convalescent COVID-19.

DNA for the CDR3: TGTGCCATCAGTGAGTCGATCGGGACAGGGGGTTTCTCTGGAAACACCATATATTTT. Protein: CAISESIGTGGFSGNTIYF. This chain connects TRBV10-3 to TRBJ1-3; the match to TRBD1 covers 11 bases. The CDR3 contains 19 residues. Trimming removed 0 bases from V and 0 bases from J; junction bases left unmatched: 7. Looked up from germline, CDR1 is ENHRY and CDR2 is SYGVKD.